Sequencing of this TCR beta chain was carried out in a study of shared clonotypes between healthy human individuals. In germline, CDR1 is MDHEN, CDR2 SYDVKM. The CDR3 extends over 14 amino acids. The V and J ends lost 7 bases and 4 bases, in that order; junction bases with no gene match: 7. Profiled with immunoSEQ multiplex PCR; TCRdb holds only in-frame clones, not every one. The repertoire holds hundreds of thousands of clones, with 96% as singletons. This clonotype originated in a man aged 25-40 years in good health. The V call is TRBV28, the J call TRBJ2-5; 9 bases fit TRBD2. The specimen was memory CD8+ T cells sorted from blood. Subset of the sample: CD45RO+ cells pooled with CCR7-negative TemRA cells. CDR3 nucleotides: TGTGCCAGCACCCTTAGCGGGAGAGGAGAGACCCAGTACTTC. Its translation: CASTLSGRGETQYF.